These 25 T cell receptor beta chains were sequenced from one sample in a study of T cell repertoires in cytomegalovirus infection. TCRdb redid the calling of the reads with MiXCR, one entry per CDR3 protein. The top ten clones hold roughly 8.7% of a sample with about 400,000 distinct CDR3 sequences, around 18% of them seen once. The sequencing input was PBMCs. These TCRs come from a human donor in good health (CMV status not recorded). Some clones in this sample may be carry-over from other donors' samples.

The chain is built from TRBV4-1 and TRBJ1-6; 9 bases map to TRBD1. This CDR3 contains 17 residues. Germline V gene sequence: CDR1 MGHRA, CDR2 YSYEKL. With V trimmed by 2 bases and J by 3 bases, 5 bases remained unmatched. This chain's CDR3 is CASSQIRQGGYNSPLHF. Written as DNA, the CDR3 is TGCGCCAGCAGCCAAATTCGACAGGGGGGCTATAATTCACCCCTCCACTTT.

This clonotype occurred many times. This sequence joins TRBV7-6 and TRBJ2-7; D is unclear. Between the trimmed V and J ends, which lost 0 bases and 5 bases, there was a span of 8 bases. Germline CDR1 and CDR2: SGHVS and FNYEAQ. The CDR3 loop spans 13 amino acids. CDR3 nucleotides: TGTGCCAGCAGCTTAGCCTTTTTCCACGAGCAGTACTTC. Its translation: CASSLAFFHEQYF. Full variable domain (outside the CDR3, taken from reference TRBV7-6 and TRBJ2-7): GAGVSQSPRYKVTKRGQDVALRCDPISGHVSLYWYRQALGQGPEFLTYFNYEAQQDKSGLPNDRFSAERPEGSISTLTIQRTEQRDSAMYRCASSLAFFHEQYFGPGTRLTVT.

There are many counts of this clonotype. The chain links TRBV7-2 to TRBJ2-5; 8 bases agree with TRBD2. The CDR3 is 16 amino acids. With 2 bases clipped from V and 0 bases from J, the junction kept 5 bases outside the gene matches. Per germline, CDR1 SGHTA and CDR2 FQGNSA. The CDR3 loop is CASSLNSGAYQETQYF. The CDR3 nucleotides are TGTGCCAGCAGCTTAAATAGCGGGGCATACCAAGAGACCCAGTACTTC.

This chain joins TRBV20-1 and TRBJ1-2, with D possibly being TRBD1 (5 bases). V gave up 6 bases and J gave up 7 bases, with 12 bases separating them. CDR1 and CDR2 (germline): DFQATT, SNEGSKA (reference sequence). The CDR3 is 11 residues long. CDR3 residues: CSAKDSGGYTF. The CDR3 DNA follows: TGCAGTGCCAAAGACAGCGGTGGCTACACCTTC.

The table lists this clonotype with a few counts. This chain joins TRBV20-1 and TRBJ1-4, with D possibly matching TRBD1 (6 bases). CDR3 size: 18 residues. The germline V and J ends were trimmed by 2 bases and 6 bases, with 25 bases remaining between them. Germline V gene sequence: CDR1 DFQATT, CDR2 SNEGSKA (reference sequence). The chain's CDR3 is CSARPQLDTGTWDEKLFF. The CDR3 region has the DNA TGCAGTGCTAGACCTCAGCTAGATACCGGGACATGGGATGAAAAACTGTTTTTT.

The CDR3 loop reads CASSPTGTHWGQPQHF. CDR3 coding DNA: TGTGCCAGCAGTCCTACCGGGACTCATTGGGGTCAGCCCCAGCATTTT. This rearrangement joins TRBV28 to TRBJ1-5; perhaps TRBD1 as D (5 bases). In germline, CDR1 is MDHEN, CDR2 SYDVKM. The CDR3 runs to 16 residues. V was cut by 5 bases and J by 6 bases, with 20 bases left in between.

This clonotype was detected ten times or more. The rearrangement uses TRBV7-2 and TRBJ2-3, with TRBD2 as a possible D gene (6 bases). V dropped 8 bases and J dropped 5 bases, with 17 bases sitting between them. The CDR3 consists of 14 residues. Germline V CDR1 and CDR2: SGHTA, FQGNSA. The chain's CDR3 is CASLRGGTVDTQYF. CDR3 sequence (DNA): TGTGCCAGCTTGAGAGGCGGGACCGTAGATACGCAGTATTTT.

The sample holds many counts of this clonotype. For the CDR3, the DNA is TGTGCCAGCAGCGCTCGTAGGAGTCCCGAAGAGACCCAGTACTTC. Translation: CASSARRSPEETQYF. V and J are TRBV7-2 and TRBJ2-5; D ambiguous. The germline V gene encodes CDR1 SGHTA and CDR2 FQGNSA. This CDR3 has 15 amino acids. V lost 5 bases and J lost 3, with 16 bases in between.

This clonotype was seen a handful of times. The CDR3 region is CASSLALDEQFF. The CDR3 region has the DNA TGTGCCAGCAGCTTAGCCTTGGATGAGCAGTTCTTC. The chain carries TRBV7-9 and TRBJ2-1; unclear D gene. The CDR3 length is 12 residues. Trimming removed 0 bases from V and 8 bases from J, with 5 bases in between. In germline, CDR1 is SEHNR, CDR2 FQNEAQ (reference sequence).

This clonotype showed up many times. The chain joins TRBV7-8 to TRBJ2-1, with 7 bases that match TRBD2. CDR3 length: 19 amino acids. CDR1 SGHVS and CDR2 FQNEAQ come from the germline V gene. With V trimmed by 0 bases and J by 1 base, 12 bases remained unmatched. CDR3 amino acids: CASSLARGVFGGSYNEQFF. The CDR3 coding sequence is TGTGCCAGCAGCTTAGCGCGAGGGGTTTTCGGGGGGTCCTACAATGAGCAGTTCTTC.

At least ten counts were recorded for this clonotype. This chain uses TRBV6-2 or TRBV6-3 with TRBJ2-1, with D tentatively TRBD2 (6 bases). Per germline, CDR1 MNHEY and CDR2 SVGEGT. Between the trimmed V and J ends, which lost 4 bases and 5 bases, there was a span of 15 bases. This CDR3 contains 15 residues. CDR3 region: CASSLGPERDNEQFF. The CDR3 region has the DNA TGTGCCAGCAGTTTGGGGCCGGAGCGGGACAATGAGCAGTTCTTC.

This clonotype was seen ten or more times. The chain carries TRBV7-2 and TRBJ2-1, with TRBD2 identical over 8 bases. The CDR3 is 15 residues long. In germline, CDR1 is SGHTA, CDR2 FQGNSA. J lost 4 bases, V lost 2 bases, and 4 bases had no gene match. In DNA form, the CDR3 reads TGTGCCAGCAGCTTAAAAGCGGGAGCTTACAATGAGCAGTTCTTC. Amino acids: CASSLKAGAYNEQFF.

This clonotype was counted at least ten times. The chain has TRBV7-2 and TRBJ1-1, with D perhaps TRBD1 (5 bases). The germline V and J ends were trimmed by 1 base and 5 bases, with 8 bases remaining between them. This CDR3 spans 13 amino acids. Germline V gene data show CDR1 as SGHTA and CDR2 as FQGNSA. CDR3 in DNA: TGTGCCAGCAGCTTAGGTTGGGGGACTGAAGCTTTCTTT. Its translation: CASSLGWGTEAFF.

This clonotype was picked up many times. CDR3 DNA: TGTGCCAGCAGTTTCAGGGGAGGGTATGGCTACACCTTC. Protein sequence: CASSFRGGYGYTF. The chain carries TRBV28 and TRBJ1-2; possible D gene TRBD1, 6 bases. V was trimmed by 3 bases and J by 5 bases, leaving 10 bases between them. The CDR3 is 13 residues long. Germline CDR1 reads MDHEN; CDR2 reads SYDVKM.

This clonotype has a handful of counts. This chain uses TRBV7-9 with TRBJ2-1; 11 nucleotides line up with TRBD1. J lost 4 bases, V lost 7 bases, and 6 bases had no gene match. The CDR3 contains 15 residues. Germline V lookup: CDR1 SEHNR, CDR2 FQNEAQ (reference sequence). The CDR3 loop reads CASTPGQGVYNEQFF. As DNA, the CDR3 is TGTGCCAGCACCCCGGGACAGGGGGTTTACAATGAGCAGTTCTTC.

This clonotype was detected only a few times. V gene TRBV29-1 combines with J gene TRBJ1-1, with TRBD1 matching over 8 bases. The CDR3 is 13 amino acids. V was clipped by 7 bases and J by 1 base; unmatched bases: 5. Germline CDR1 SQVTM, CDR2 ANQGSEA. CDR3 nucleotides: TGCAGCGCGGACAGGGATCAGAACACTGAAGCTTTCTTT. This sequence encodes CSADRDQNTEAFF. Variable domain in full (rest from reference TRBV29-1 and TRBJ1-1): SAVISQKPSRDICQRGTSLTIQCQVDSQVTMMFWYRQQPGQSLTLIATANQGSEATYESGFVIDKFPISRPNLTFSTLTVSNMSPEDSSIYLCSADRDQNTEAFFGQGTRLTVV.

This clonotype has more than one count but fewer than ten. The chain has TRBV7-6 and TRBJ2-2; no definite D call. The length of the CDR3 is 15 residues. CDR1 SGHVS and CDR2 FNYEAQ come from the germline V gene. The V end was cut by 7 bases, the J end by 0 bases, with 12 bases between. CDR3 in amino acids: CASTQHFSNTGELFF. The CDR3, as DNA: TGTGCCAGCACCCAACACTTCTCGAACACCGGGGAGCTGTTTTTT.

This clonotype was found a few times. The chain couples TRBV20-1 to TRBJ1-1; 12 bases are a match to TRBD1. Germline CDR1 reads DFQATT; CDR2 reads SNEGSKA (reference sequence). J was trimmed by 4 bases and V by 6 bases; bases with no gene match: 12. This CDR3 comprises 16 residues. CDR3 nucleotide sequence: TGCAGTGCCACCACCGGGACAGGGGGCAAAGGCACTGAAGCTTTCTTT. This codes for CSATTGTGGKGTEAFF.

Comment on this clonotype: A much larger clone differs from this one at a single base, so this may be a read error. This chain uses TRBV11-2 with TRBJ2-7; possible D gene TRBD2, 5 bases. This CDR3 has 15 amino acids. Germline V CDR1 and CDR2: SGHAT, FQNNGV. The CDR3 loop is CACSLLTGLSYEQYF. In DNA form, the CDR3 reads TGTGCCTGCAGCTTACTGACGGGGTTATCCTACGAGCAGTACTTC.

This clonotype was recorded many times. The genes are TRBV12-3 or TRBV12-4 and TRBJ2-5; D gene unclear. The CDR3 is made up of 12 amino acids. Trimming took off 1 base at V and 5 bases at J, with 5 bases between the two ends. Here the CDR3 reads CASSLEVETQYF. The CDR3, as DNA: TGTGCCAGCAGTTTAGAGGTCGAGACCCAGTACTTC.

V usage is TRBV2 and J usage is TRBJ2-3; tentatively, D is TRBD2 (5 bases). Germline loops: CDR1 SNHLY, CDR2 FYNNEI. The CDR3 loop spans 14 amino acids. Between the trimmed V and J ends, which lost 3 bases and 1 base, there was a span of 8 bases. The CDR3 nucleotides are TGTGCCAGCAGTGATGGGCGGGGCACAGATACGCAGTATTTT. Its protein is CASSDGRGTDTQYF.

The sample holds many counts of this clonotype. The chain carries TRBV7-8 and TRBJ1-5, with a tentative D call TRBD1 (5 bases). The CDR3 loop spans 15 amino acids. Germline V gene sequence: CDR1 SGHVS, CDR2 FQNEAQ. The V gene lost 5 bases and the J gene lost 6 bases, with 17 bases spanning the gap. CDR3 nucleotides: TGTGCCAGCAGCCCCAACGGACACTTAGGTCAGCCCCAGCATTTT. This translates into CASSPNGHLGQPQHF.

This chain connects TRBV5-1 to TRBJ1-6; D not resolved. CDR1 and CDR2 from the germline V gene are SGHRS and YFSETQ. This CDR3 region has 18 residues. V lost 0 bases, J lost 0 bases, and 13 bases lay in between. CDR3 DNA sequence: TGCGCCAGCAGCTTGGCCGGCTCGATTGACTCCTATAATTCACCCCTCCACTTT. Encoded protein: CASSLAGSIDSYNSPLHF.

The chain uses TRBV10-3 and TRBJ1-6; D remains ambiguous. Germline V gene data show CDR1 as ENHRY and CDR2 as SYGVKD. The CDR3 contains 15 residues. Between the trimmed V and J ends, which lost 8 bases and 9 bases, there was a span of 20 bases. CDR3 loop: CAIGVEREGRSPLHF. The CDR3 DNA is TGTGCCATCGGTGTTGAGAGGGAAGGGCGTTCACCCCTCCACTTT.

Note on this clonotype: In this CDR3 the conserved last residue, phenylalanine or tryptophan, is missing, so a read error is likely. This sequence joins TRBV20-1 and TRBJ1-5; D might be TRBD1 (5 bases). The CDR3 has 13 amino acids. The germline V and J ends were trimmed by 0 bases and 9 bases, with 12 bases remaining between them. Germline V gene sequence: CDR1 DFQATT, CDR2 SNEGSKA (reference sequence). CDR3 nucleotides: TGCAGTGCTAGAGAGACCGGGGGGTCGCCCCAGCATTTA. It specifies CSARETGGSPQHL.